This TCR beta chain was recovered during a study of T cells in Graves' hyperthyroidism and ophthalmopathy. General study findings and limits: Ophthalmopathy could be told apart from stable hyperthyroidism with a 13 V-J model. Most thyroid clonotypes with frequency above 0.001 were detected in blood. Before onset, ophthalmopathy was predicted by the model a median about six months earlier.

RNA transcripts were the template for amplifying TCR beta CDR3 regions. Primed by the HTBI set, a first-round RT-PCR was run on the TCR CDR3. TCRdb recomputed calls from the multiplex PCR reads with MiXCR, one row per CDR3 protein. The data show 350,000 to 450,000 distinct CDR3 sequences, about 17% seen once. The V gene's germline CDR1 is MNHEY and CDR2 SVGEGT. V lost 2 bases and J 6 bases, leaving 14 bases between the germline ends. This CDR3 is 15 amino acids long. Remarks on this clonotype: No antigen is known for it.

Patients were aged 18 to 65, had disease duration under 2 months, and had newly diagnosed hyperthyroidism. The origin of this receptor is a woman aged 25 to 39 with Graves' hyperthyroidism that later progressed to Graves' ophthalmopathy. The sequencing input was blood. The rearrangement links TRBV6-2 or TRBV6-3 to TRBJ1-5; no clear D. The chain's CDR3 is CASSYRPEAIQPQHF. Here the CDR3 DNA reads TGTGCCAGCAGTTACAGGCCGGAGGCGATTCAGCCCCAGCATTTT.